The 3 T cell receptor beta chains reported below all come from one sample, sequenced in a study of vaccination and CD4 T cells after COVID-19. TCRdb recomputed calls from the PCR reads with MiXCR, one row per CDR3 protein. In the table there are 25,000 to 35,000 distinct CDR3 sequences, 50% of which are singletons. Time point reported: late sampling 161 to 241 days after vaccination in three convalescent patients. The sample was CD4+ T cells from blood, taken about 7 months after SARS-CoV-2 vaccination. All receptors derive from a human donor who had recovered from COVID-19.

The chain uses TRBV2 and TRBJ1-2; perhaps TRBD1 as D (6 bases). Trimming took off 4 bases at V and 3 bases at J, with 9 bases between the two ends. The CDR3 totals 13 residues. Germline CDR1 SNHLY, CDR2 FYNNEI. The CDR3 sequence is CASSGDTYYGYTF. CDR3 bases: TGTGCCAGCAGTGGGGACACCTACTATGGCTACACCTTC.

This clonotype has a handful of counts. The V gene is TRBV12-3 or TRBV12-4, the J gene TRBJ1-1; 7 positions agree with TRBD1. This CDR3 has 15 residues. The V and J ends lost 3 bases and 2 bases, in that order; junction bases with no gene match: 6. The CDR3 DNA follows: TGTGCCAGCAGTTTGGGCAGGGGGACCAACACTGAAGCTTTCTTT. It specifies CASSLGRGTNTEAFF.

V and J are TRBV15 and TRBJ2-2; TRBD2 aligns across 12 bases. The CDR3 is 20 residues long. J lost 5 bases, V lost 3 bases, and 16 bases had no gene match. CDR1 and CDR2 from the germline V gene are LNHNV and YYDKDF (reference sequence). The CDR3 DNA follows: TGTGCCACCAGCAGCGACTTATGGGCTAGCGGGAGGGCCTCTACCGGGGAGCTGTTTTTT. This gives the protein CATSSDLWASGRASTGELFF.